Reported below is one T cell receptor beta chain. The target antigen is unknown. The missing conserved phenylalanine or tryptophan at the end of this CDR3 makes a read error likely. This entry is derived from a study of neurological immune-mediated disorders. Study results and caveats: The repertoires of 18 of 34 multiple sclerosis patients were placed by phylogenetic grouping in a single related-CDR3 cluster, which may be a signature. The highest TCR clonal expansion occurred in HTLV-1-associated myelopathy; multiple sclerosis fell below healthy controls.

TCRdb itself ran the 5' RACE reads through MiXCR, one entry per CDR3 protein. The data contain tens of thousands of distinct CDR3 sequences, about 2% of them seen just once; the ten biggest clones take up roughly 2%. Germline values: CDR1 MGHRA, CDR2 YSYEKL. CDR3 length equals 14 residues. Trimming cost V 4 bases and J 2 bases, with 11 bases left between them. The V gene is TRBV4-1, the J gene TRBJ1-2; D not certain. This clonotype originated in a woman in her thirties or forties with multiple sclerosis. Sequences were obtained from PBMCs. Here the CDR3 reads CASSPITRNYGYTN. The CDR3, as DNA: TGCGCCAGCAGCCCGATAACACGGAACTATGGCTACACCAAC.